The 5 T cell receptor beta chains below come from one sample, sequenced in a study of tumor-infiltrating lymphocytes in primary liver carcinoma. Starting material of 450 to 500 ng total RNA yielded TCR beta cDNA via a constant-region primer. Library construction for TCR beta comprised three nested multiplex PCR rounds performed with slightly modified ARM-PCR. Researchers ran the first two PCR rounds for roughly 10 cycles each with TRBV1-TRBV30 forward primers and a C-beta reverse primer. TCRdb re-derived calls from the multiplex PCR reads in MiXCR, one entry per CDR3 protein. There are approximately 190,000 distinct CDR3 sequences in the sample; roughly 80% occur only once, and about a sixth lies in the top ten. Without any cell sorting, roughly 20-33 mg of bulk tissue yielded co-extracted RNA and DNA. Sequencing input: tumor tissue from primary liver carcinoma. These receptors were obtained from a man in his forties or fifties with primary liver carcinoma and hepatitis B virus infection.

This clonotype came up a few times. Since a much larger clone is just one base distant, this may be a read error. The chain carries TRBV5-5 and TRBJ2-3, with a possible D match to TRBD2 (5 bases). Looked up from germline, CDR1 is SGHKS and CDR2 is YYEKEE (reference sequence). The CDR3 runs 14 residues. The CDR3 DNA reads TGTGTCAGCAGCTTGGAGACGGGAACAGATACGCAGTATTTT. Amino acid sequence: CVSSLETGTDTQYF. The full variable domain, its missing parts supplied by reference TRBV5-5 and TRBJ2-3, is DAGVTQSPTHLIKTRGQQVTLRCSPISGHKSVSWYQQVLGQGPQFIFQYYEKEERGRGNFPDRFSARQFPNYSSELNVNALLLGDSALYLCVSSLETGTDTQYFGPGTRLTVL.

This clonotype showed up just once. Here the CDR3 omits its conserved ending phenylalanine or tryptophan, so a read error is the likely source. The rearrangement links TRBV6-1 to TRBJ2-3; D unresolved. This CDR3 comprises 12 residues. The V gene's germline CDR1 is MNHNS and CDR2 SASEGT. The CDR3 DNA is TGTGTCAGCAAGCCCAGCGCAGATACGCAGTATATT. As protein: CVSKPSADTQYI.

The chain couples TRBV6-6 to TRBJ2-1; D is perhaps TRBD2 (6 bases). Germline loops: CDR1 MNHNY, CDR2 SVGAGI (reference sequence). This CDR3 contains 14 residues. CDR3 protein: CTSSYGKADNEQFF. The DNA for the CDR3 is TGTACTAGCAGTTACGGGAAGGCAGACAATGAGCAGTTCTTC.

The gene calls are TRBV13 and TRBJ2-2; the match to TRBD2 covers 8 bases. Trimming removed 3 bases from V and 7 bases from J; junction bases left unmatched: 7. This CDR3 contains 15 residues. The germline CDR1 and CDR2 sequences are PRHDT and FYEKMQ (reference sequence). CDR3 amino acids: CASSLTSERVGELFF. The CDR3 DNA sequence: TGTGCCAGCAGCTTGACTAGCGAGAGGGTCGGGGAGCTGTTTTTT. Looking up the rest from reference TRBV13 and TRBJ2-2 gives the full variable domain: AAGVIQSPRHLIKEKRETATLKCYPIPRHDTVYWYQQGPGQDPQFLISFYEKMQSDKGSIPDRFSAQQFSDYHSELNMSSLELGDSALYFCASSLTSERVGELFFGEGSRLTVL.

Turning to this clonotype: Compared with germline, one end of the junction differs, possibly owing to a read error. The chain employs TRBV7-9 and TRBJ2-7; 13 positions agree with TRBD2. The germline V gene encodes CDR1 SEHNR and CDR2 FQNEAQ (reference sequence). The CDR3 consists of 18 residues. DNA of the CDR3: TGTGCCAGCAGCCTTCGTCCGACTAGCGGGAGGACGGCCTATGAGCAGTACTTC. This gives the protein CASSLRPTSGRTAYEQYF.